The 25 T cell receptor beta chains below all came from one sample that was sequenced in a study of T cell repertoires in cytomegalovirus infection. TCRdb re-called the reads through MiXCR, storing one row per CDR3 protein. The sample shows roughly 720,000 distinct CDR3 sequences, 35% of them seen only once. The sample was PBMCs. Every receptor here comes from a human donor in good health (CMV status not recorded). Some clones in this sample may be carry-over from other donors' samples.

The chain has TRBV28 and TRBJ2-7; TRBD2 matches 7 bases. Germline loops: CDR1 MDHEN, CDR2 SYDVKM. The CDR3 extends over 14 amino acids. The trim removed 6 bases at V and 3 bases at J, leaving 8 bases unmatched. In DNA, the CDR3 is TGTGCCAGCAGGTCGGCTAGCGGCATCTACGAGCAGTACTTC. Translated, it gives CASRSASGIYEQYF.

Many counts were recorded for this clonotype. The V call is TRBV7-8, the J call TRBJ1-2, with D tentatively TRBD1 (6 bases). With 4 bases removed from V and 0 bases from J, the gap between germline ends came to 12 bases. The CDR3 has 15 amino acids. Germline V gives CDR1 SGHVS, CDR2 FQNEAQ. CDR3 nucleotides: TGTGCCAGCAGCTCCCGGACAGTAACTAACTATGGCTACACCTTC. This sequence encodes CASSSRTVTNYGYTF.

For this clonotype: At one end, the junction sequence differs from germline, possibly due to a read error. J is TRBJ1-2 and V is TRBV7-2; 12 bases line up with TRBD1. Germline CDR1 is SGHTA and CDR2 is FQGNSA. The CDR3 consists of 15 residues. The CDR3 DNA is TGTGACAGCAGCGCGAAGGGACAGGGGGCATCTGGCTACACCTTC. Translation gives CDSSAKGQGASGYTF.

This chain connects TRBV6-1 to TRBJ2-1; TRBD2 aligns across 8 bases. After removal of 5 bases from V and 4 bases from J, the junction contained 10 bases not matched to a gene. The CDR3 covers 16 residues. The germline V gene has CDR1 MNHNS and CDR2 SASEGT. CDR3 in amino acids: CASSFRGGPAYNEQFF. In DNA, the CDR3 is TGTGCCAGCAGTTTTCGCGGGGGGCCCGCTTACAATGAGCAGTTCTTC.

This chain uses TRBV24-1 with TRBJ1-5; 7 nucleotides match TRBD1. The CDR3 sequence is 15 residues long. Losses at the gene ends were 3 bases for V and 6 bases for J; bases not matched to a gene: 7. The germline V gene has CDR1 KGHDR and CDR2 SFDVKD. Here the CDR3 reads CATSDRQGGGQPQHF. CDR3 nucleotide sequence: TGTGCCACCAGTGATCGACAGGGAGGGGGTCAGCCCCAGCATTTT.

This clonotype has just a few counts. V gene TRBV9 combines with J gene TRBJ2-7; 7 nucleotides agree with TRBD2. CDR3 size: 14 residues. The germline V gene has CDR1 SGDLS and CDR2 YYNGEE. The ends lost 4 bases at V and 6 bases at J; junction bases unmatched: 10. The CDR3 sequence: CASSPSDPGGEQYF. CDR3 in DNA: TGTGCCAGCAGCCCAAGCGACCCGGGGGGCGAGCAGTACTTC.

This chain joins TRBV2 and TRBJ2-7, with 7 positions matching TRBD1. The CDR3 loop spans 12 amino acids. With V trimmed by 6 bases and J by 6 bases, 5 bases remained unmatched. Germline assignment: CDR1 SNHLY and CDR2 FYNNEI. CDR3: CASSAGGSEQYF. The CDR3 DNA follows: TGTGCCAGCAGCGCAGGGGGTTCCGAGCAGTACTTC.

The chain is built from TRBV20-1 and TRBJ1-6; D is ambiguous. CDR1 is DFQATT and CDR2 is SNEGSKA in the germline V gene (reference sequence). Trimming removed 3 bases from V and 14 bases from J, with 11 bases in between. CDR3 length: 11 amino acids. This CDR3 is CSASDVRALHF. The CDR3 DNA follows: TGCAGTGCTAGCGACGTTCGGGCCCTCCACTTT.

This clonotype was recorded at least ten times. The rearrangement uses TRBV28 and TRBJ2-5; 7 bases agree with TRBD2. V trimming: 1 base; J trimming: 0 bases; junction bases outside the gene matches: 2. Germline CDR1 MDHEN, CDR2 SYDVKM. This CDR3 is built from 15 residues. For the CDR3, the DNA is TGTGCCAGCAGTTTATTGGCGGGGGACCAAGAGACCCAGTACTTC. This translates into CASSLLAGDQETQYF.

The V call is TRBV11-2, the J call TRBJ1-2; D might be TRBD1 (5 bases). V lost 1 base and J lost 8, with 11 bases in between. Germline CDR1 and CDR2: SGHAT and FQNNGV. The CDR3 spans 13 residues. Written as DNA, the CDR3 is TGTGCCAGCAGCTTAGTCACTGAGGGGGGCTACACCTTC. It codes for CASSLVTEGGYTF.

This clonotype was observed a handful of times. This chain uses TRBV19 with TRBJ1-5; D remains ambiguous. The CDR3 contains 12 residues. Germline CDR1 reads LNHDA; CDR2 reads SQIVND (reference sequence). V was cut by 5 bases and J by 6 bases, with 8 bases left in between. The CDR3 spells CASSARGQPQHF. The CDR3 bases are TGTGCCAGTAGTGCAAGAGGTCAGCCCCAGCATTTT.

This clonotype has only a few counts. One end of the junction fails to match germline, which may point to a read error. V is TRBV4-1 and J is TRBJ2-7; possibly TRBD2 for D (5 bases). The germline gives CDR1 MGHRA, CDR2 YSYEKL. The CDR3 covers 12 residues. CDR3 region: CASSHAGYEQYF. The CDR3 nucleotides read TGTGCCAGCAGCCATGCGGGCTACGAGCAGTACTTC.

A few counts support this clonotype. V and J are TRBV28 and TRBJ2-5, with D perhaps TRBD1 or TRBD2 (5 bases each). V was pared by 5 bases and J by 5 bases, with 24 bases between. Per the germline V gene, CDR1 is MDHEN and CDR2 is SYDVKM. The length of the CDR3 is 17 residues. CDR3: CASSPTSGTAASETQYF. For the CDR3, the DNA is TGTGCCAGCAGTCCAACCTCCGGGACGGCTGCTTCCGAGACCCAGTACTTC.

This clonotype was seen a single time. CDR3 DNA: TGTGCCACCGAGAGGGGAACTGCGTCTCTACCCCTAACTGAAAAACTGTTTTTT. Amino acids: CATERGTASLPLTEKLFF. V is TRBV15 and J is TRBJ1-4; tentatively, D is TRBD1 (5 bases). Trimming left V 8 bases short and J 7 bases short, with 29 bases between. Germline loops: CDR1 LNHNV, CDR2 YYDKDF (reference sequence). The CDR3 contains 18 residues.

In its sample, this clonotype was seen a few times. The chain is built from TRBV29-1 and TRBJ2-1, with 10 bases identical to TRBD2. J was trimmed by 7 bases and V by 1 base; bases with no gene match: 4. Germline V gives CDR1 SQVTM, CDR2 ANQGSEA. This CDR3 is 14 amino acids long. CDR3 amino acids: CSVEGLAGENEQFF. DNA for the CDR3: TGCAGCGTTGAAGGGCTAGCGGGAGAGAATGAGCAGTTCTTC.

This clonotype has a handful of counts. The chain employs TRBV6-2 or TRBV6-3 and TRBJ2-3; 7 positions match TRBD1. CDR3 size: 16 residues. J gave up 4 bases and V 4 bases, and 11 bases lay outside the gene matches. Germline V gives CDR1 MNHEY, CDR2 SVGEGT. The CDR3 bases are TGTGCCAGCAGTTGGGGACAGATGGGCATCGCAGATACGCAGTATTTT. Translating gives CASSWGQMGIADTQYF.

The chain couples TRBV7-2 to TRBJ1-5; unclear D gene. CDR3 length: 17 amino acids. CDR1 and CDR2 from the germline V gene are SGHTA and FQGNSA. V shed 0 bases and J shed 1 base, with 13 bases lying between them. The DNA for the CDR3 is TGTGCCAGCAGCTTAGCGGTAGTAGGAGGGAGCAATCAGCCCCAGCATTTT. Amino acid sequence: CASSLAVVGGSNQPQHF.

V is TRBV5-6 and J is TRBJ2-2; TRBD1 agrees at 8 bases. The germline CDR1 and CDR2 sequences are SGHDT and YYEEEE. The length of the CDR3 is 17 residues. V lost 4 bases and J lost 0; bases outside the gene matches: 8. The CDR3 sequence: CASSKGQGPTNTGELFF. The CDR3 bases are TGTGCCAGCAGCAAAGGACAGGGTCCTACGAACACCGGGGAGCTGTTTTTT.

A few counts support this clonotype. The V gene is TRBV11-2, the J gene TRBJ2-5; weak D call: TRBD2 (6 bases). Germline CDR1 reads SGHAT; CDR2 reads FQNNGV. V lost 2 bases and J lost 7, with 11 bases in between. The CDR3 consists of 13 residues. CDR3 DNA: TGTGCCAGCAGCTTAAGACTAGAGGGGACCCAGTACTTC. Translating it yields CASSLRLEGTQYF.

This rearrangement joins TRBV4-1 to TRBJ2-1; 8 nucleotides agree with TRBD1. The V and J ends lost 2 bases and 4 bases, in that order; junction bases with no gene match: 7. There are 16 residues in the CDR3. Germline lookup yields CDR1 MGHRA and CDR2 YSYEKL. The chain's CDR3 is CASSQFQGALYNEQFF. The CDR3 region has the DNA TGCGCCAGCAGCCAATTCCAGGGGGCCCTTTACAATGAGCAGTTCTTC.

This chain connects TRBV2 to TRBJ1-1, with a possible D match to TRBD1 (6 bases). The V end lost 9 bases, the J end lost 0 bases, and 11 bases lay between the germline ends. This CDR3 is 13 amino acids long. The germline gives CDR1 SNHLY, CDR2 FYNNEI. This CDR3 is CASYRDMNTEAFF. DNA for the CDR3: TGTGCCAGTTACAGGGACATGAACACTGAAGCTTTCTTT.

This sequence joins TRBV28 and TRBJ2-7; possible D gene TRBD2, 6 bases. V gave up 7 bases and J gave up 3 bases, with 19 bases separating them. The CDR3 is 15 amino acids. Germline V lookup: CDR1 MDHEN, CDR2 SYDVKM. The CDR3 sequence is CASTSVREGGYEQYF. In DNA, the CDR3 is TGTGCCAGCACCTCCGTCCGAGAGGGAGGCTACGAGCAGTACTTC.

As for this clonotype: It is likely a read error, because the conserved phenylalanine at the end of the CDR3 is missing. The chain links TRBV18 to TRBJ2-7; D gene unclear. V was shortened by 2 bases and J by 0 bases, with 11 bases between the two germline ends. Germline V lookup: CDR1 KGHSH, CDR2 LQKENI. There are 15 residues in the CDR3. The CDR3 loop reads CASSPSLFSSYEQYY. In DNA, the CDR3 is TGTGCCAGCTCACCATCCCTATTTAGCTCCTACGAGCAGTACTAC.

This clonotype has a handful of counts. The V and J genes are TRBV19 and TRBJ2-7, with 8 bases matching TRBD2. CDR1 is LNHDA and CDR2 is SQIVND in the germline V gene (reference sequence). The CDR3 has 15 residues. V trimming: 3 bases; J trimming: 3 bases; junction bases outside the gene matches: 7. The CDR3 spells CASSIQPGLDYEQYF. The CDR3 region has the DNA TGTGCCAGTAGTATCCAACCGGGACTAGACTACGAGCAGTACTTC.

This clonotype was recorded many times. DNA for the CDR3: TGTGCCAGCAGCACCCCCGGCGGCTACAATGAGCAGTTCTTC. This gives the protein CASSTPGGYNEQFF. The rearrangement joins TRBV7-2 to TRBJ2-1; D is undetermined. V lost 5 bases and J 3 bases, leaving 11 bases between the germline ends. Germline values: CDR1 SGHTA, CDR2 FQGNSA. CDR3 length: 14 residues. The full variable domain, with the rest looked up from reference TRBV7-2 and TRBJ2-1, is GAGVSQSPSNKVTEKGKDVELRCDPISGHTALYWYRQSLGQGLEFLIYFQGNSAPDKSGLPSDRFSAERTGGSVSTLTIQRTQQEDSAVYLCASSTPGGYNEQFFGPGTRLTVL.